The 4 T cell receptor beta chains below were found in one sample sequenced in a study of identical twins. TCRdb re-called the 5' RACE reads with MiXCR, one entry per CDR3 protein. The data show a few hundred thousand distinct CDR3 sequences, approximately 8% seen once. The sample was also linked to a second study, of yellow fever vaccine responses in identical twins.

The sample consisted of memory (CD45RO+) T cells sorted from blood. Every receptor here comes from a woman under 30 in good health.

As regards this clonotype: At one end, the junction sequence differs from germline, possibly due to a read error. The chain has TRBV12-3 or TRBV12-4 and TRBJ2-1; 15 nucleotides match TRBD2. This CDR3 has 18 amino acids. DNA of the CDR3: TGTGCCTGCAGCCTGGGACTAGCGGGAGGATGGTCCTACAATGAGCAGTTCTTC. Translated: CACSLGLAGGWSYNEQFF.

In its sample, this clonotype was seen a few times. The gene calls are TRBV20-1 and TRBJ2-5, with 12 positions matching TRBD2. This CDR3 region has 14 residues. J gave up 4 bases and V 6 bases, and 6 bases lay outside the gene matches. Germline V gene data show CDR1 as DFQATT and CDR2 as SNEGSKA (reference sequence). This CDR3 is CSAKTSGRGETQYF. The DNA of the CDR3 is TGCAGTGCCAAGACTAGCGGGAGAGGAGAGACCCAGTACTTC.

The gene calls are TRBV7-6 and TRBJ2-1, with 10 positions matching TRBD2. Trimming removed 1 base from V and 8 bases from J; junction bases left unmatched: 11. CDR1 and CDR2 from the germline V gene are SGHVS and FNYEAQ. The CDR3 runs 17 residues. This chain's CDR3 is CASSLVSSGGAGYEQFF. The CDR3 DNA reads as TGTGCCAGCAGCTTAGTTTCCAGCGGGGGGGCTGGGTATGAGCAGTTCTTC.

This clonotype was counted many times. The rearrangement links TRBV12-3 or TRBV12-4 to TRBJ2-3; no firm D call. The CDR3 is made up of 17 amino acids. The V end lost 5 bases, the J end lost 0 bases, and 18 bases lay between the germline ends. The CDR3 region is CASSPQWSALSTDTQYF. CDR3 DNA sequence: TGTGCCAGCAGTCCCCAGTGGAGCGCACTAAGCACAGATACGCAGTATTTT.